This entry lists 6 T cell receptor beta chains sequenced from one sample in a study of cytomegalovirus exposure and HLA in healthy donors. TCRdb keeps only in-frame clones here, not all; method: immunoSEQ multiplex PCR. The sample yields over 200,000 clones, about 90% seen once. The sequenced material came from PBMCs. These receptors originate from a woman in her twenties or thirties in good health and CMV-seronegative.

The genes are TRBV7-3 and TRBJ2-1; the D gene is possibly TRBD2 (5 bases). Trimming shortened V by 2 bases and J by 10 bases, and 12 bases separated the two germline ends. Germline CDR1 is SGHTA and CDR2 is FQGTGA. CDR3 length: 13 residues. CDR3 DNA: TGTGCCAGCAGCTTACGACACGGGGTCGAGCAGTTCTTC. Protein: CASSLRHGVEQFF. The full variable domain, rest sourced from reference TRBV7-3 and TRBJ2-1, is GAGVSQTPSNKVTEKGKYVELRCDPISGHTALYWYRQSLGQGPEFLIYFQGTGAADDSGLPNDRFFAVRPEGSVSTLKIQRTERGDSAVYLCASSLRHGVEQFFGPGTRLTVL.

The rearrangement links TRBV4-1 to TRBJ2-1; D is uncertain. The CDR3 has 15 residues. Looked up from germline, CDR1 is MGHRA and CDR2 is YSYEKL. V lost 1 base and J lost 0, with 7 bases in between. The CDR3 DNA follows: TGCGCCAGCAGCCAAGTCAGCAGCTCCTACAATGAGCAGTTCTTC. Its protein is CASSQVSSSYNEQFF.

V usage is TRBV28 and J usage is TRBJ2-7; 8 positions match TRBD2. Germline lookup yields CDR1 MDHEN and CDR2 SYDVKM. This CDR3 contains 12 residues. V shed 8 bases and J 7 bases; nucleotides not matched to a gene: 7. This chain's CDR3 is CASSGRAGEQYF. CDR3 nucleotide sequence: TGTGCCAGCTCCGGGAGGGCGGGAGAGCAGTACTTC.

The chain has TRBV29-1 and TRBJ2-7; D unclear. Trimming took off 4 bases at V and 3 bases at J, with 10 bases between the two ends. The CDR3 runs 12 residues. Germline V gene lookup returns CDR1 SQVTM and CDR2 ANQGSEA. The CDR3 bases are TGCAGCGTTGTTAATAGCCTCTACGAGCAGTACTTC. Amino acid sequence: CSVVNSLYEQYF.

The chain couples TRBV27 to TRBJ2-6; D remains ambiguous. Germline loops: CDR1 MNHEY, CDR2 SMNVEV (reference sequence). The CDR3 spans 15 residues. V was pared by 7 bases and J by 0 bases, with 10 bases between. CDR3 residues: CASMPISSGANVLTF. In DNA form, the CDR3 reads TGTGCCAGCATGCCAATTAGCTCTGGGGCCAACGTCCTGACTTTC. The whole variable domain, remainder taken from reference TRBV27 and TRBJ2-6, is EAQVTQNPRYLITVTGKKLTVTCSQNMNHEYMSWYRQDPGLGLRQIYYSMNVEVTDKGDVPEGYKVSRKEKRNFPLILESPSPNQTSLYFCASMPISSGANVLTFGAGSRLTVL.

This clone was observed once. The chain joins TRBV9 to TRBJ2-1, with 8 bases that match TRBD2. The CDR3 has 15 amino acids. Germline CDR1 is SGDLS and CDR2 is YYNGEE. Trimming at V came to 2 bases and at J to 7 bases, leaving 8 bases not matched to a gene. The CDR3 protein is CASSVSGRTGNEQFF. In DNA form, the CDR3 reads TGTGCCAGCAGCGTCAGCGGGAGAACGGGAAATGAGCAGTTCTTC.